Listed below are T cell receptor beta chains from one sample, sequenced in a study of blood T cells in healthy people across ages. MiXCR, run by TCRdb on the 5' RACE reads, gives a single entry per CDR3 protein. The data contain 850,000 to 1,300,000 distinct CDR3 sequences, more than 40% of them singletons. Sequenced: blood. The source of these receptors is a woman aged 60-75 years in good health. Both conserved end residues are part of each CDR3. Each record gives: clone size, J gene, V gene, D gene, CDR3 protein, CDR3 DNA. A D gene is named only where the DNA matches it firmly. Some rows have no size entry. The others give once, few or many, or a class for an expanded clone.

clone size: NA; J gene: TRBJ2-1; V gene: TRBV20-1; D gene: TRBD2; CDR3 protein: CSARGGRERAYNEQFF; CDR3 DNA: TGCAGTGCCCGCGGGGGTCGGGAAAGGGCCTACAATGAGCAGTTCTTC
clone size: NA; J gene: TRBJ1-2; V gene: TRBV20-1; D gene: NA; CDR3 protein: CSARDRGGSESGYTF; CDR3 DNA: TGCAGTGCTAGAGATCGGGGGGGTAGTGAGTCTGGCTACACCTTC
clone size: NA; J gene: TRBJ2-4; V gene: TRBV20-1; D gene: NA; CDR3 protein: CSALGHPEGKNIQYF; CDR3 DNA: TGCAGTGCCCTGGGGCACCCCGAAGGCAAAAACATTCAGTACTTC
clone size: few; J gene: TRBJ1-4; V gene: TRBV7-2; D gene: NA; CDR3 protein: CASREPGRHNEKLFF; CDR3 DNA: TGTGCCAGCAGGGAACCGGGACGGCATAATGAAAAACTGTTTTTT
clone size: NA; J gene: TRBJ2-7; V gene: TRBV5-1; D gene: TRBD1; CDR3 protein: CASSGTGGGYEQYF; CDR3 DNA: TGCGCCAGCAGCGGGACAGGGGGTGGTTACGAGCAGTACTTC
clone size: NA; J gene: TRBJ2-3; V gene: TRBV15; D gene: TRBD2; CDR3 protein: CATSLGTSLPDTQYF; CDR3 DNA: TGTGCCACCAGCCTCGGGACTAGTTTACCAGATACGCAGTATTTT
clone size: NA; J gene: TRBJ2-7; V gene: TRBV12-3/TRBV12-4; D gene: TRBD1; CDR3 protein: CASTRQGGGEQYF; CDR3 DNA: TGTGCCAGCACCCGACAGGGGGGAGGCGAGCAGTACTTC
clone size: few; J gene: TRBJ2-1; V gene: TRBV12-3/TRBV12-4; D gene: NA; CDR3 protein: CASSRTRGDEQFF; CDR3 DNA: TGTGCCAGCAGCCGGACTAGGGGGGATGAGCAGTTCTTC
clone size: NA; J gene: TRBJ2-2; V gene: TRBV20-1; D gene: NA; CDR3 protein: CSARDLSQPNANTGELFF; CDR3 DNA: TGCAGTGCTAGAGATCTCTCCCAACCGAACGCGAACACCGGGGAGCTGTTTTTT
clone size: few; J gene: TRBJ1-2; V gene: TRBV29-1; D gene: TRBD1; CDR3 protein: CSVAGTAYGYTF; CDR3 DNA: TGCAGCGTTGCTGGGACAGCCTATGGCTACACCTTC
clone size: NA; J gene: TRBJ2-5; V gene: TRBV6-1; D gene: NA; CDR3 protein: CASRDRPGGDSEETQYF; CDR3 DNA: TGTGCCAGTAGGGATCGGCCAGGGGGGGACAGTGAAGAGACCCAGTACTTC
clone size: few; J gene: TRBJ2-7; V gene: TRBV7-2; D gene: TRBD1; CDR3 protein: CASSQRDRGRPNYEQYF; CDR3 DNA: TGTGCCAGCAGCCAACGGGACAGGGGGCGGCCAAACTACGAGCAGTACTTC
clone size: NA; J gene: TRBJ1-1; V gene: TRBV12-3/TRBV12-4; D gene: TRBD1; CDR3 protein: CASSLNYRGEAFF; CDR3 DNA: TGTGCCAGCAGTCTTAACTACAGGGGTGAAGCTTTCTTT
clone size: NA; J gene: TRBJ2-1; V gene: TRBV6-5; D gene: NA; CDR3 protein: CASSYLGENEQFF; CDR3 DNA: TGTGCCAGCAGTTACTTGGGGGAGAATGAGCAGTTCTTC
clone size: NA; J gene: TRBJ2-3; V gene: TRBV11-1; D gene: TRBD2; CDR3 protein: CASSPGTSPSTDTQYF; CDR3 DNA: TGTGCCAGCAGCCCCGGGACTAGCCCTAGCACAGATACGCAGTATTTT
clone size: NA; J gene: TRBJ2-5; V gene: TRBV3-1; D gene: NA; CDR3 protein: CASSQRGQLGALQETQYF; CDR3 DNA: TGTGCCAGCAGCCAGCGGGGCCAACTTGGTGCCTTACAAGAGACCCAGTACTTC
clone size: few; J gene: TRBJ2-5; V gene: TRBV20-1; D gene: NA; CDR3 protein: CSASDSRWAKETQYF; CDR3 DNA: TGCAGTGCTAGCGACAGTAGGTGGGCAAAAGAGACCCAGTACTTC
clone size: few; J gene: TRBJ2-3; V gene: TRBV20-1; D gene: NA; CDR3 protein: CSAADADTQYF; CDR3 DNA: TGCAGTGCCGCAGACGCGGATACGCAGTATTTT
clone size: NA; J gene: TRBJ2-7; V gene: TRBV6-2/TRBV6-3; D gene: NA; CDR3 protein: CASNVGRGRYEQYF; CDR3 DNA: TGTGCCAGCAATGTGGGTCGGGGAAGGTACGAGCAGTACTTC
clone size: NA; J gene: TRBJ2-7; V gene: TRBV4-1; D gene: NA; CDR3 protein: CASSQGDRGPSYEQYF; CDR3 DNA: TGCGCCAGCAGCCAAGGGGATAGGGGACCCTCCTACGAGCAGTACTTC
clone size: NA; J gene: TRBJ2-5; V gene: TRBV25-1; D gene: TRBD2; CDR3 protein: CASSELAGVRQETQYF; CDR3 DNA: TGTGCCAGCAGTGAGCTAGCGGGAGTACGACAAGAGACCCAGTACTTC
clone size: few; J gene: TRBJ2-1; V gene: TRBV7-3; D gene: TRBD2; CDR3 protein: CASSLWVGGSSYNEQFF; CDR3 DNA: TGTGCCAGCAGCTTATGGGTGGGGGGGAGCTCCTACAATGAGCAGTTCTTC
clone size: NA; J gene: TRBJ2-3; V gene: TRBV20-1; D gene: NA; CDR3 protein: CSARDGLTDTQYF; CDR3 DNA: TGCAGTGCTAGAGATGGACTGACAGATACGCAGTATTTT
clone size: NA; J gene: TRBJ2-1; V gene: TRBV7-9; D gene: TRBD2; CDR3 protein: CASSAGTSGYSYNEQFF; CDR3 DNA: TGTGCCAGCAGCGCCGGGACTAGCGGCTACTCCTACAATGAGCAGTTCTTC
clone size: NA; J gene: TRBJ2-5; V gene: TRBV6-5; D gene: NA; CDR3 protein: CASTKTGHVKETQYF; CDR3 DNA: TGTGCCAGCACAAAAACAGGGCACGTTAAAGAGACCCAGTACTTC
clone size: many; J gene: TRBJ2-7; V gene: TRBV29-1; D gene: NA; CDR3 protein: CSVPKIRPGEQYF; CDR3 DNA: TGCAGCGTTCCCAAGATCCGGCCAGGCGAGCAGTACTTC
clone size: NA; J gene: TRBJ2-3; V gene: TRBV7-9; D gene: NA; CDR3 protein: CASSVGVPDTQYF; CDR3 DNA: TGTGCCAGCAGCGTAGGTGTCCCCGATACGCAGTATTTT
clone size: NA; J gene: TRBJ2-2; V gene: TRBV2; D gene: NA; CDR3 protein: CASKGRSNTGELFF; CDR3 DNA: TGTGCCAGCAAAGGGCGTTCGAACACCGGGGAGCTGTTTTTT
clone size: NA; J gene: TRBJ1-5; V gene: TRBV5-1; D gene: TRBD1; CDR3 protein: CASSSRDRASNQPQHF; CDR3 DNA: TGCGCCAGCAGCTCCAGGGACAGGGCGAGCAATCAGCCCCAGCATTTT
clone size: NA; J gene: TRBJ1-2; V gene: TRBV23-1; D gene: NA; CDR3 protein: CASSQPDRGIMDGYTF; CDR3 DNA: TGCGCCAGCAGTCAACCGGACAGAGGAATAATGGATGGCTACACCTTC
clone size: NA; J gene: TRBJ1-2; V gene: TRBV25-1; D gene: TRBD1; CDR3 protein: CASKRTGGYGYTF; CDR3 DNA: TGTGCCAGCAAACGGACAGGGGGATATGGCTACACCTTC
clone size: NA; J gene: TRBJ2-7; V gene: TRBV6-2/TRBV6-3; D gene: NA; CDR3 protein: CASSYRNNEQYF; CDR3 DNA: TGTGCCAGCAGTTATAGAAACAATGAGCAGTACTTC
clone size: NA; J gene: TRBJ1-6; V gene: TRBV12-3/TRBV12-4; D gene: NA; CDR3 protein: CASSSGPPNPPLHF; CDR3 DNA: TGTGCCAGCAGCTCTGGTCCTCCTAACCCACCCCTCCACTTT
clone size: NA; J gene: TRBJ2-6; V gene: TRBV12-3/TRBV12-4; D gene: TRBD1; CDR3 protein: CASRKTGGYGANVLTF; CDR3 DNA: TGTGCCAGCAGAAAGACAGGGGGTTATGGGGCCAACGTCCTGACTTTC
clone size: once; J gene: TRBJ2-1; V gene: TRBV6-5; D gene: NA; CDR3 protein: CASSYWDERSYNEQFF; CDR3 DNA: TGTGCCAGCAGTTACTGGGACGAGCGGAGCTACAATGAGCAGTTCTTC
clone size: few; J gene: TRBJ2-3; V gene: TRBV20-1; D gene: NA; CDR3 protein: CSAKFSSPTDTQYF; CDR3 DNA: TGCAGTGCTAAATTTTCTAGTCCCACAGATACGCAGTATTTT
clone size: NA; J gene: TRBJ2-1; V gene: TRBV27; D gene: NA; CDR3 protein: CASRVWAGPSSYNEQFF; CDR3 DNA: TGTGCCAGCAGGGTATGGGCTGGCCCAAGCTCCTACAATGAGCAGTTCTTC
clone size: few; J gene: TRBJ2-7; V gene: TRBV20-1; D gene: NA; CDR3 protein: CSARDQKGGYSYEQYF; CDR3 DNA: TGCAGTGCTAGAGATCAAAAGGGGGGATACTCCTACGAGCAGTACTTC
clone size: NA; J gene: TRBJ2-5; V gene: TRBV4-1; D gene: TRBD2; CDR3 protein: CASSQDAGEGETQYF; CDR3 DNA: TGCGCCAGCAGCCAAGATGCGGGAGAAGGAGAGACCCAGTACTTC
clone size: few; J gene: TRBJ2-5; V gene: TRBV4-1; D gene: NA; CDR3 protein: CASSQDTAQETQYF; CDR3 DNA: TGCGCCAGCAGCCAAGATACAGCACAAGAGACCCAGTACTTC
clone size: NA; J gene: TRBJ2-3; V gene: TRBV7-9; D gene: NA; CDR3 protein: CASSLMLPRGDTQYF; CDR3 DNA: TGTGCCAGCAGCTTAATGCTCCCCCGGGGAGATACGCAGTATTTT
clone size: NA; J gene: TRBJ2-5; V gene: TRBV12-3/TRBV12-4; D gene: TRBD1; CDR3 protein: CASSTSRRGRETQYF; CDR3 DNA: TGTGCCAGCAGTACGTCCCGCAGGGGGCGGGAGACCCAGTACTTC
clone size: NA; J gene: TRBJ2-1; V gene: TRBV2; D gene: TRBD2; CDR3 protein: CASSERAGAYNEQFF; CDR3 DNA: TGTGCCAGCAGTGAAAGGGCGGGGGCCTACAATGAGCAGTTCTTC
clone size: NA; J gene: TRBJ2-6; V gene: TRBV3-1; D gene: NA; CDR3 protein: CASSQGNRRHSGANVLTF; CDR3 DNA: TGTGCCAGCAGCCAAGGGAATAGACGGCACTCTGGGGCCAACGTCCTGACTTTC
clone size: few; J gene: TRBJ2-7; V gene: TRBV5-5; D gene: TRBD2; CDR3 protein: CASSLVSGRVYEQYF; CDR3 DNA: TGTGCCAGCAGCTTGGTAAGCGGGAGAGTCTACGAGCAGTACTTC
clone size: few; J gene: TRBJ1-2; V gene: TRBV29-1; D gene: NA; CDR3 protein: CSVPQGTSYGYTF; CDR3 DNA: TGCAGCGTTCCACAGGGTACAAGCTATGGCTACACCTTC
clone size: NA; J gene: TRBJ1-4; V gene: TRBV2; D gene: NA; CDR3 protein: CASSVPRSTEKLFF; CDR3 DNA: TGTGCCAGCAGTGTCCCAAGGTCGACTGAAAAACTGTTTTTT
clone size: NA; J gene: TRBJ2-3; V gene: TRBV20-1; D gene: NA; CDR3 protein: CSALDFDTQYF; CDR3 DNA: TGCAGTGCTCTAGATTTCGATACGCAGTATTTT
clone size: NA; J gene: TRBJ1-1; V gene: TRBV5-5; D gene: NA; CDR3 protein: CASSLETGRNTEAFF; CDR3 DNA: TGTGCCAGCAGCTTGGAGACCGGACGGAACACTGAAGCTTTCTTT
clone size: NA; J gene: TRBJ1-2; V gene: TRBV29-1; D gene: NA; CDR3 protein: CSVEDQRGVKNGYTF; CDR3 DNA: TGCAGCGTTGAAGATCAAAGGGGAGTCAAGAATGGCTACACCTTC
clone size: NA; J gene: TRBJ2-3; V gene: TRBV20-1; D gene: TRBD2; CDR3 protein: CSALAGGTDTQYF; CDR3 DNA: TGCAGTGCTCTAGCGGGAGGCACAGATACGCAGTATTTT
clone size: few; J gene: TRBJ2-5; V gene: TRBV6-5; D gene: TRBD2; CDR3 protein: CASRRTSGRRETQYF; CDR3 DNA: TGTGCCAGCAGAAGGACTAGCGGGAGGAGAGAGACCCAGTACTTC
clone size: NA; J gene: TRBJ2-1; V gene: TRBV20-1; D gene: NA; CDR3 protein: CSAFRDKRGNEQFF; CDR3 DNA: TGCAGTGCTTTCCGGGACAAGCGTGGTAATGAGCAGTTCTTC
clone size: NA; J gene: TRBJ2-6; V gene: TRBV4-2; D gene: TRBD2; CDR3 protein: CASSQLRTSGRSGANVLTF; CDR3 DNA: TGTGCCAGCAGCCAATTGAGGACTAGCGGACGCTCTGGGGCCAACGTCCTGACTTTC
clone size: few; J gene: TRBJ2-2; V gene: TRBV5-1; D gene: NA; CDR3 protein: CASSLGGQNTGELFF; CDR3 DNA: TGTGCCAGCAGCTTGGGGGGGCAGAACACCGGGGAGCTGTTTTTT
clone size: few; J gene: TRBJ2-5; V gene: TRBV6-5; D gene: TRBD2; CDR3 protein: CASSYRSGRAQETQYF; CDR3 DNA: TGTGCCAGCAGTTACCGTAGCGGGAGGGCCCAAGAGACCCAGTACTTC
clone size: NA; J gene: TRBJ2-3; V gene: TRBV9; D gene: NA; CDR3 protein: CASSVDVGFVTDTQYF; CDR3 DNA: TGTGCCAGCAGCGTAGATGTGGGATTTGTCACGGATACGCAGTATTTT
clone size: NA; J gene: TRBJ2-7; V gene: TRBV15; D gene: TRBD2; CDR3 protein: CATSRDRGLDIEQYF; CDR3 DNA: TGTGCCACCAGCAGAGATAGAGGACTAGATATCGAGCAGTACTTC
clone size: many; J gene: TRBJ2-7; V gene: TRBV25-1; D gene: NA; CDR3 protein: CASSAGGFEQYF; CDR3 DNA: TGTGCCAGCAGTGCTGGAGGGTTCGAGCAGTACTTC